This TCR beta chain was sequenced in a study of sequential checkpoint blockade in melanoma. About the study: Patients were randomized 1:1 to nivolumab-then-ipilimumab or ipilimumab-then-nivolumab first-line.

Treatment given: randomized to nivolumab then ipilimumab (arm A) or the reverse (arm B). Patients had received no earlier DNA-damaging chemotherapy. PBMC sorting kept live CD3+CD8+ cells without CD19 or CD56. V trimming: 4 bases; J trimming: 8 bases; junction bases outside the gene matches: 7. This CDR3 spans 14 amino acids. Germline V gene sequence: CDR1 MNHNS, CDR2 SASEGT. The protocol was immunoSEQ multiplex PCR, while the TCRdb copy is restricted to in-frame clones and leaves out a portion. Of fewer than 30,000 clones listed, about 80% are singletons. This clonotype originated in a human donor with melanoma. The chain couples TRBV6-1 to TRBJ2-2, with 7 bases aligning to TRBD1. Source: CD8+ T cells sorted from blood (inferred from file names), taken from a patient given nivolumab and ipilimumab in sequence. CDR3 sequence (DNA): TGTGCCAGCAGTGGACAGGGTTTTAAAGGGGAGCTGTTTTTT. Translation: CASSGQGFKGELFF.